This TCR beta chain derives from a study of OX40 agonist ivuxolimab in advanced cancers. Regarding the complete study: The costimulatory receptor OX40 (CD134) was targeted by ivuxolimab, a fully human IgG2 agonistic monoclonal antibody. Patients were allowed to have had prior anti-PD-1, anti-PD-L1 or anti-CTLA-4 therapy, and around 40% of the dose-escalation patients had previously received checkpoint inhibitors. Partial responses were achieved by three dose-escalation patients, of whom one had hepatocellular carcinoma and two had cutaneous melanoma. The paper describes the monotherapy dose-escalation part (N = 52 patients) of the phase I trial of ivuxolimab. In the dose-escalation cohort, nearly 85% of patients were male, and the mean age was roughly 60 years with a range of about 20 to 90. Peripheral TCRbeta sequencing was intended to test whether TCR sequence diversity was altered and clonal T-cell expansion was caused by ivuxolimab. Among the 50 to 55 dose-escalation patients, 19 had hepatocellular carcinoma, 15 melanoma, 9 renal cell carcinoma and 9 head and neck cancer. Intravenous ivuxolimab was administered to patients every 2 weeks at six dose levels: 0.01, 0.1, 0.3, 1.5, 3 and 10 mg/kg. Results and caveats for the whole study, not just this receptor: After ivuxolimab, expanded clones were on average more numerous among CD8+ T cells than among CD4+ T cells. The antigen specificity of the peripheral T cells that underwent clonal expansion was not determined. Low levels of normalized T-cell clonal expansion were also seen in some patients who did not respond. At doses from 0.1 to 3.0 mg/kg, clonal expansion was seen in both CD4+ and CD8+ blood T cells between baseline and week 6. In the 0.1-3.0 mg/kg groups, partial responders were among the patients with the lowest normalized peripheral clonal expansion, particularly in CD8+ T cells.

Of note for this clone: Its antigen is still unknown. Per-base qualities were not stored, and no clone one base away is much larger.

The trial excluded patients who had a history of autoimmune disease or were on systemic immunosuppression. Peripheral blood for TCR sequencing was collected from all dose cohorts at baseline, on cycle 4 day 1, and on cycle 7 day 1. Samples were obtained from an open-label, multicenter, first-in-human phase I dose-escalation trial of ivuxolimab. Adults with locally advanced or metastatic melanoma, renal cell carcinoma, hepatocellular carcinoma or head and neck squamous cell carcinoma were enrolled in the trial. Before TCR sequencing, CD4+ T cells and CD8+ T cells were sorted from peripheral blood as separate populations. For sequencing of the TCRbeta CDR3 region, genomic DNA was extracted from the sorted cells. TCRbeta CDR3 regions were sequenced using the immunoSEQ Assay. Entries here come from immuneACCESS through TCRdb and include only in-frame sequences with V and J called. Some clones fail to appear in such tables; in the studies checked, an unresolved V gene covers under half of the shortfall, and the cause of the remainder is unknown. The sample yields tens of thousands of clones; around three quarters were counted once. Around 21% of the sample is held by the ten biggest clonotypes.

CDR1 and CDR2, looked up from the germline V gene, are SNHLY and FYNNEI. V and J lose 7 bases and 6 bases, and a span of 10 bases separates them. Including the terminal cysteine and phenylalanine, the CDR3 comprises 13 residues. The read is trimmed to its CDR3 DNA, 39 bases read in frame from base 1. Recombination connected TRBV2 to TRBJ1-6; possibly the D gene is TRBD1, per 5 matching bases. Sequencing used CD4+ or CD8+ T cells sorted from blood, obtained in a trial of the OX40 agonist ivuxolimab. The clonotype was recovered from an adult with an advanced solid tumor such as melanoma, head and neck, liver or kidney cancer. DNA sequence: TGTGCCAGCAAAGGGACTCTTAATTCACCCCTCCACTTT. Translated, it gives CASKGTLNSPLHF.